Listed here are 14 T cell receptor beta chains from one sample, sequenced in a study of human T cells and chemical hapten exposure. One entry per CDR3 protein results from TCRdb running MiXCR on the RACE reads. The sample lists about 120,000 distinct CDR3 sequences, about 14% occurring once. Time point: pre-sensitization, week 0. Treatment: therapeutic diphenylcyclopropenone sensitization with weekly scalp DPC. The sample was whole blood, taken in connection with sensitization to the hapten diphenylcyclopropenone (DPC). The receptor source for this set is a woman aged 18-30 years with alopecia areata. Some clones in this sample may be carry-over from other donors' samples.

CDR3 nucleotide sequence: TGTGCCAGCAGCTCCAGCGGCCACCGACCAGATACGCAGTATTTT. Amino acids: CASSSSGHRPDTQYF. The chain links TRBV7-2 to TRBJ2-3; D possibly corresponds to TRBD2 (5 bases). With 4 bases removed from V and 4 bases from J, the gap between germline ends came to 15 bases. Looked up from germline, CDR1 is SGHTA and CDR2 is FQGNSA. CDR3 length equals 15 residues.

The chain carries TRBV12-3 or TRBV12-4 and TRBJ1-5; tentatively, D is TRBD1 (5 bases). The CDR3 is 15 residues long. The V end lost 3 bases, the J end lost 2 bases, and 11 bases lay between the germline ends. The CDR3 loop is CASSFQLRGNQPQHF. In DNA, the CDR3 is TGTGCCAGCAGTTTTCAGCTCAGGGGCAATCAGCCCCAGCATTTT.

This clonotype was picked up a small number of times. The chain couples TRBV5-1 to TRBJ1-1; tentative D call: TRBD1 (6 bases). The CDR3 length is 15 residues. V lost 4 bases to trimming and J lost 3 bases, with 16 bases between them. Germline V gene data show CDR1 as SGHRS and CDR2 as YFSETQ. The CDR3 region has the DNA TGCGCCAGCAGCCCTGGCGGGACACCGGACACTGAAGCTTTCTTT. The encoded protein is CASSPGGTPDTEAFF.

J is TRBJ2-1 and V is TRBV6-2 or TRBV6-3; 8 nucleotides match TRBD2. This CDR3 has 15 residues. The V gene's germline CDR1 is MNHEY and CDR2 SVGEGT. Trimming removed 6 bases from V and 6 bases from J; junction bases left unmatched: 10. For the CDR3, the DNA is TGTGCCAGCAGGCCCGTGGAGCGGGAGATCAATGAGCAGTTCTTC. Protein sequence: CASRPVEREINEQFF.

The rearrangement joins TRBV7-4 to TRBJ1-5, with D possibly TRBD1 on 6 matching bases. This CDR3 comprises 14 residues. Looked up from germline, CDR1 is SGHVT and CDR2 is SQSDAQ. The V gene lost 8 bases and the J gene lost 3 bases, with 14 bases spanning the gap. DNA for the CDR3: TGTGCCAGCTGGCGGGGGCCCCTCAATCAGCCCCAGCATTTT. This translates into CASWRGPLNQPQHF.

This clonotype turned up a few times. The chain links TRBV6-6 to TRBJ2-3, with no clear D. From germline, CDR1 is MNHNY and CDR2 SVGAGI (reference sequence). The length of the CDR3 is 13 residues. The V gene lost 5 bases and the J gene lost 2 bases, with 8 bases spanning the gap. In DNA, the CDR3 is TGTGCCAGCAGTGCACGGTCCACAGATACGCAGTATTTT. Residues: CASSARSTDTQYF.

This clonotype has a handful of counts. This chain joins TRBV4-3 and TRBJ2-7, with D perhaps matching TRBD1 or TRBD2 (5 bases each). V lost 4 bases, J lost 3 bases, and 10 bases lay in between. Germline CDR1 reads LGHNA; CDR2 reads YSLEER. The CDR3 covers 13 residues. The CDR3 loop reads CASSLRDGYEQYF. The CDR3 region has the DNA TGCGCCAGCAGCCTCCGGGACGGCTACGAGCAGTACTTC.

This clonotype was counted only a few times. This chain connects TRBV7-3 to TRBJ2-5, with D possibly being TRBD1 (6 bases). CDR1 and CDR2 from the germline V gene are SGHTA and FQGTGA. The length of the CDR3 is 15 residues. Trimming pared 1 base from V and 3 bases from J, leaving 12 bases between. The CDR3 DNA is TGTGCCAGCAGCTTAATGGGGACACGAGAAGAGACCCAGTACTTC. This sequence encodes CASSLMGTREETQYF.

V is TRBV5-1 and J is TRBJ2-7; 8 bases fit TRBD2. This CDR3 spans 15 amino acids. Germline-derived CDR1 and CDR2 are SGHRS and YFSETQ. With V trimmed by 2 bases and J by 3 bases, 7 bases remained unmatched. The CDR3 nucleotides are TGCGCCAGCAGCTTAAAAGCGGGGGCGAGCTACGAGCAGTACTTC. Its protein product is CASSLKAGASYEQYF.

The chain combines TRBV11-2 with TRBJ2-3, with 8 positions matching TRBD2. Germline values: CDR1 SGHAT, CDR2 FQNNGV. The V and J ends lost 3 bases and 2 bases, in that order; junction bases with no gene match: 7. The CDR3 runs to 16 residues. DNA for the CDR3: TGTGCCAGCAGCTTTCGTGGTAGCGGGATCACAGATACGCAGTATTTT. Its protein product is CASSFRGSGITDTQYF.

This clonotype appeared many times. The V and J genes are TRBV20-1 and TRBJ1-4; no firm D call. Germline V gene lookup returns CDR1 DFQATT and CDR2 SNEGSKA (reference sequence). The CDR3 extends over 15 amino acids. Trimming cost V 6 bases and J 8 bases, with 22 bases left between them. The CDR3 DNA sequence: TGCAGTGCAAAACCGGGAACGGGCCTTGAGGAAAAACTGTTTTTT. It encodes CSAKPGTGLEEKLFF.

The V and J genes are TRBV29-1 and TRBJ2-3; no clear D. The CDR3 has 10 amino acids. Germline V gene sequence: CDR1 SQVTM, CDR2 ANQGSEA. Trimming took off 7 bases at V and 5 bases at J, with 7 bases between the two ends. This CDR3 is CSAPGDTQYF. The DNA of the CDR3 is TGCAGCGCCCCTGGAGATACGCAGTATTTT.

The chain has TRBV12-3 or TRBV12-4 and TRBJ2-2; TRBD1 or TRBD2 may be the D gene (5 bases each). This CDR3 comprises 15 residues. The V end was cut by 2 bases, the J end by 6 bases, with 13 bases between. The CDR3 loop reads CASSLRRVGAGELFF. CDR3 DNA sequence: TGTGCCAGCAGTTTACGGAGAGTGGGGGCCGGGGAGCTGTTTTTT.

The chain carries TRBV5-1 and TRBJ1-2, with 7 positions matching TRBD1. Looked up from germline, CDR1 is SGHRS and CDR2 is YFSETQ. V lost 4 bases to trimming and J lost 8 bases; unmatched junction nucleotides: 5. The CDR3 length is 12 residues. In DNA, the CDR3 is TGCGCCAGCAGCCAAGAGACAGGGGGCTACACCTTC. It encodes CASSQETGGYTF.